This T cell receptor (beta chain) was documented in a study of molecular identifiers for immune sequencing clone quantification. Study-level results: Clones exceeding 20 RNA copies carried over 97% of effector molecules but under 1% of naive-cell molecules.

This CDR3 is 14 amino acids long. CDR1 SQVTM and CDR2 ANQGSEA come from the germline V gene. V lost 8 bases and J lost 11; bases outside the gene matches: 16. This clonotype was observed a few times. Its target is not known. For bulk TCR libraries, previously described methods and listed TCR primers were used. TCRdb re-called the PCR reads with MiXCR, one entry per CDR3 protein. Of approximately 680,000 distinct CDR3 sequences in the sample, roughly 23% were seen once. Naive CD8 T cells underwent sorting with the CD8+CD4-CCR7+CD45RA+ definition. The V call is TRBV29-1, the J call TRBJ1-1; 11 nucleotides match TRBD1. This TCR was sampled from a human donor in good health. Some libraries in this study had Jurkat cell RNA spiked in. What was sequenced was naive CD8+ T cells from blood, with Jurkat cell RNA spiked in. Subset denoted: FACS-sorted CD8+CD4-CCR7+CD45RA+ naive T cells. The CDR3 DNA follows: TGCAGCACTCAACCCGGGACAGGGGGACTGGGTGCTTTCTTT. The encoded protein is CSTQPGTGGLGAFF.